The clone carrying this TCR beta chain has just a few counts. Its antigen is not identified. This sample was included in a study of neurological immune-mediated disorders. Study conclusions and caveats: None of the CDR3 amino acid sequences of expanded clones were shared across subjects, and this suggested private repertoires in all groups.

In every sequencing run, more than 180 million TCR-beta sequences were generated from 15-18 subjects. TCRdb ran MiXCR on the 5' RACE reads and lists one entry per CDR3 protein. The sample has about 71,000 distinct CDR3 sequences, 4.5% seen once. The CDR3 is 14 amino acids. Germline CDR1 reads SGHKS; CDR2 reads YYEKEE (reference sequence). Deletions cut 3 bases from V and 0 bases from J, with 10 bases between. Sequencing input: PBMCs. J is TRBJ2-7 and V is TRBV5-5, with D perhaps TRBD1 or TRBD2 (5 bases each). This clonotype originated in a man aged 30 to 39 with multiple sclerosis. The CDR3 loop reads CASSSWDGSYEQYV. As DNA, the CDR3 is TGTGCCAGCAGCTCCTGGGACGGCTCCTACGAGCAGTACGTC.